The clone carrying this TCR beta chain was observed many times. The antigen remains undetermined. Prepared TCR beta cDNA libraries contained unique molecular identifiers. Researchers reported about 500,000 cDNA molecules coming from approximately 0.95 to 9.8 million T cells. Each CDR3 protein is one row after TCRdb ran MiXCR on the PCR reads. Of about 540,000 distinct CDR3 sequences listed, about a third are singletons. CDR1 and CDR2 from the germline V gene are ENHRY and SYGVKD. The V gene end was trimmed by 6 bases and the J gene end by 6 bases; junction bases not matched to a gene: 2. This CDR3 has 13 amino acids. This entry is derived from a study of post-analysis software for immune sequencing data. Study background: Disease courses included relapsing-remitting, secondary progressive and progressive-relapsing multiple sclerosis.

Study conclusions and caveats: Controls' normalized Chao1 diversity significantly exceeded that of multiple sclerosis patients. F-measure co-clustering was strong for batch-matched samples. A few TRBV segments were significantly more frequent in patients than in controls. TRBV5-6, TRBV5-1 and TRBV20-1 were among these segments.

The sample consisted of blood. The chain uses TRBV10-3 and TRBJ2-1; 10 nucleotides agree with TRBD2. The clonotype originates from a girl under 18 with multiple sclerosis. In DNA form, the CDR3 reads TGTGCCATCAGCGGACTAGCGGTCAATGAGCAGTTCTTC. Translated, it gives CAISGLAVNEQFF.